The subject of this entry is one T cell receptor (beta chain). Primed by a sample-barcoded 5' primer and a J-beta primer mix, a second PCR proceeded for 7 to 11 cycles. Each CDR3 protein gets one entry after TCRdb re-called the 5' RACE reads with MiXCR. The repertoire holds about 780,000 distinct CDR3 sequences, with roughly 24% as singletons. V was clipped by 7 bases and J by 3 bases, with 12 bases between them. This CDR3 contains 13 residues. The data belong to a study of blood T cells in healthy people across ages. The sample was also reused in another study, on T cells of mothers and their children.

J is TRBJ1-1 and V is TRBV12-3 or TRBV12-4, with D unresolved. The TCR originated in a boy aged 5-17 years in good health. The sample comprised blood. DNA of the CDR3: TGTGCCAGCACTCCCCAGTGGGACACTGAAGCTTTCTTT. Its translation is CASTPQWDTEAFF.